The T cell receptor beta chain under discussion was sequenced for a study of blood T cell repertoires in COVID-19. Method: immunoSEQ multiplex PCR; TCRdb's copy keeps in-frame clones and lacks some. The data show about 50,000 clones, with roughly 86% seen just once and approximately 2% held by the top ten. The germline gives CDR1 SQVTM, CDR2 ANQGSEA. Trimming at V came to 5 bases and at J to 3 bases, leaving 12 bases not matched to a gene. This CDR3 spans 15 amino acids. Specimen: peripheral blood. The receptor was isolated from a woman aged 55-70 years with acute or convalescent COVID-19. The V gene is TRBV29-1, the J gene TRBJ1-1; the match to TRBD1 covers 7 bases. The CDR3 here is CSVLKVGGQYTEAFF. The CDR3 region has the DNA TGCAGCGTTCTCAAGGTGGGGGGACAGTACACTGAAGCTTTCTTT.